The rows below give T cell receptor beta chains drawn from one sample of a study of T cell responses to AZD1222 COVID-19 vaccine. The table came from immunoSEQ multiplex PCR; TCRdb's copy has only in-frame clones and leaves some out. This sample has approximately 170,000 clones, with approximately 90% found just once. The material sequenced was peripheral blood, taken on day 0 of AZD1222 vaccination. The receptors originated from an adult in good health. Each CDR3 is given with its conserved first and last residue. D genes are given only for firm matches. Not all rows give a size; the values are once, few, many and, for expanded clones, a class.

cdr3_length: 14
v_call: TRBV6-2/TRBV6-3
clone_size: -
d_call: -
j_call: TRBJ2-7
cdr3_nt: TGTGCCAGCAGTTACGAACGGGAGATCTACGAGCAGTACTTC
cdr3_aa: CASSYEREIYEQYF

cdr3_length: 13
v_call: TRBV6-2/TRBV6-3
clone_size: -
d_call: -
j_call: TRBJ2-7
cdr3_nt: TGTGCCAGCAGTAACGGACGGGCCTACGAGCAGTACTTC
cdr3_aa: CASSNGRAYEQYF

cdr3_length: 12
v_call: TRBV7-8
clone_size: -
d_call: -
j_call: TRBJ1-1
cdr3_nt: TGTGCCAGCAGCTTACAACCAGAAGAAGCTTTCTTT
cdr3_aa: CASSLQPEEAFF

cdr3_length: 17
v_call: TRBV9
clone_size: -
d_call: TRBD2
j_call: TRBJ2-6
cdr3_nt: TGTGCCAGCAGCCTTGGGACTACTGGCTCTGGGGCCAACGTCCTGACTTTC
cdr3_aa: CASSLGTTGSGANVLTF

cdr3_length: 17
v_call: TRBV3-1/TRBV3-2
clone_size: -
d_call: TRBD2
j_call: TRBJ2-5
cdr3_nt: TGTGCCAGCAGCCCCCGGGGGGGAGGGCTTGGCCAAGAGACCCAGTACTTC
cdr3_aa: CASSPRGGGLGQETQYF

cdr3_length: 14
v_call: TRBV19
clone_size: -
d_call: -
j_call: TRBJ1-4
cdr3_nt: TGTGCCAGTAGTAGCAGGGATACTAATGAAAAACTGTTTTTT
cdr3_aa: CASSSRDTNEKLFF

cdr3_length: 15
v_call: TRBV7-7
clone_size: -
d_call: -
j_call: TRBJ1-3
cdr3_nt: TGTGCTAGCAGCTTTGGGGGGCGTCGTGGAAACACCATATATTTT
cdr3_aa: CASSFGGRRGNTIYF

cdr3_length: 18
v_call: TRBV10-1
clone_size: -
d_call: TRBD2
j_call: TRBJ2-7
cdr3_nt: TGCGCCACCCTCGGGGCTAGCGGGAGGCTACTTACCCGATACGAGCAGTACTTC
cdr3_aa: CATLGASGRLLTRYEQYF

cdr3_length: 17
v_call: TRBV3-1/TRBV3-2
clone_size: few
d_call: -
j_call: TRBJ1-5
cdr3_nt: TGTGCCAGCAGCCGGACGGCGGAGCAGGTTAGCAATCAGCCCCAGCATTTT
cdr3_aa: CASSRTAEQVSNQPQHF

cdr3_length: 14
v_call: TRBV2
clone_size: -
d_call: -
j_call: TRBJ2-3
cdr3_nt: TGTGCCAGCAGGAGACTCCTAAGCACAGATACGCAGTATTTT
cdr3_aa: CASRRLLSTDTQYF

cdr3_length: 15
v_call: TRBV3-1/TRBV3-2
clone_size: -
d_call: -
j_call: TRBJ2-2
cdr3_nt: TGTGCCAGCAGCCAAATGGGAGCGAACACCGGGGAGCTGTTTTTT
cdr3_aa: CASSQMGANTGELFF

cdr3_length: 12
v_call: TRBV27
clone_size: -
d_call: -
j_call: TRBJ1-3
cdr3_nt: TGTGCCGGCGGACGACCTGGAAACACCATATATTTT
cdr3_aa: CAGGRPGNTIYF

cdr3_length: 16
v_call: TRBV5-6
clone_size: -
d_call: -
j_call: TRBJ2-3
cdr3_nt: TGTGCCAGCAGCCCGTTGGGACACTCTAGCACAGATACGCAGTATTTT
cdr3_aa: CASSPLGHSSTDTQYF

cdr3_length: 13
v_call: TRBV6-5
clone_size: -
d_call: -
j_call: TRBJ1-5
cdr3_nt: TGTGCCAGCAGTTACTCCTATGATCAGCCCCAGCATTTT
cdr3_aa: CASSYSYDQPQHF

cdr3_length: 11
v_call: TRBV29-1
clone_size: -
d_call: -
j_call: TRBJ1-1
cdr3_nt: TGCAGCGTTGTCGCAGGTCTAGCAGCTTTCTTT
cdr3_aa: CSVVAGLAAFF

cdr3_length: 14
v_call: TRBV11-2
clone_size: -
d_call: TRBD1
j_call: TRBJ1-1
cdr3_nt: TGTGCCAGCAGCTTAGGTTTACAGGGGACTGAAGCTTTCTTT
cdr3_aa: CASSLGLQGTEAFF

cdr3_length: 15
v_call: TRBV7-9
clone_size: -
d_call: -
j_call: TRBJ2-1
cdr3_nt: TGTGCCAGCAGCTTAGCTCTAGCGGGACAGGATGAGCAGTTCTTC
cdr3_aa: CASSLALAGQDEQFF